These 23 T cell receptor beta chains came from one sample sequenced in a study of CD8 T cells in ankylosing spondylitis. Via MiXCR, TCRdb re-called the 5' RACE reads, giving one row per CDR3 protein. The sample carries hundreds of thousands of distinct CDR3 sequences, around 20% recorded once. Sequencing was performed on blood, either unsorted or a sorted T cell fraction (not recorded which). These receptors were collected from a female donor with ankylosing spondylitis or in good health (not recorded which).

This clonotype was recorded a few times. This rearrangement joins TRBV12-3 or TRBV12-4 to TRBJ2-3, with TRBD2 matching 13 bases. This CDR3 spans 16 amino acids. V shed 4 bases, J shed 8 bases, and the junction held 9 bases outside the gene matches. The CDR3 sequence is CASSWGLAGFGGTQYF. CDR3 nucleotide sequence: TGTGCCAGCAGTTGGGGACTAGCGGGATTCGGTGGTACGCAGTATTTT.

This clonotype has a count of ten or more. In DNA, the CDR3 is TGTGCCATCAGTGAGTCGCTAGGAAGAACCTACAATGAGCAGTTCTTC. This encodes CAISESLGRTYNEQFF. The V gene is TRBV10-3, the J gene TRBJ2-1; D is undetermined. CDR3 length equals 16 residues. Germline V gene lookup returns CDR1 ENHRY and CDR2 SYGVKD. Trimming removed 0 bases at V and 2 bases at J, with 11 bases between.

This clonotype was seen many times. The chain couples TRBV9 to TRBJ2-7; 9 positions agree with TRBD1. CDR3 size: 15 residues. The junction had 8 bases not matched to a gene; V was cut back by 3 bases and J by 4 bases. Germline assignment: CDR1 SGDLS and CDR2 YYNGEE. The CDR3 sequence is CASSDGDRALYEQYF. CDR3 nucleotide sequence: TGTGCCAGCAGCGATGGGGACAGGGCCCTTTACGAGCAGTACTTC.

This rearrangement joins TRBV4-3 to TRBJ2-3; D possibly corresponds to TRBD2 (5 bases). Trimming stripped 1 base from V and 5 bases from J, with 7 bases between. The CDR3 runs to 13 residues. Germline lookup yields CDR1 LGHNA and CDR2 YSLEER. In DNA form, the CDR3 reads TGCGCCAGCAGCCAAGGTGAGGGAGATACGCAGTATTTT. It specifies CASSQGEGDTQYF.

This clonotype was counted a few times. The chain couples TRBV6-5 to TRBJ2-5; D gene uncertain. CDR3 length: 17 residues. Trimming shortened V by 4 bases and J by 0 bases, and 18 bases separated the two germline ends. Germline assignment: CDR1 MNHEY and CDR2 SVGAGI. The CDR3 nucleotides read TGTGCCAGCAGTTTAGGGCAGGTTCACCCCAACCAAGAGACCCAGTACTTC. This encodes CASSLGQVHPNQETQYF.

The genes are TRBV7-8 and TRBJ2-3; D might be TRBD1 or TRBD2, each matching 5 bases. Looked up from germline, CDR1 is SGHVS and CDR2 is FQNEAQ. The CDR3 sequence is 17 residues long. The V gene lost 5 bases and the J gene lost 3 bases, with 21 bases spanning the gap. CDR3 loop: CASSPRWGSTRTDTQYF. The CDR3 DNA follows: TGTGCCAGCAGCCCCCGTTGGGGGAGTACGCGGACAGATACGCAGTATTTT.

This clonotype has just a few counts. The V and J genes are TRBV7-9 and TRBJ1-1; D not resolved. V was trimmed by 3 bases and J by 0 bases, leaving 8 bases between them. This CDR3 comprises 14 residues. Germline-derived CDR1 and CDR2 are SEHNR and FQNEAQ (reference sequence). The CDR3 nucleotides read TGTGCCAGCAGCTTGGGTAACTTGAACACTGAAGCTTTCTTT. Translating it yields CASSLGNLNTEAFF.

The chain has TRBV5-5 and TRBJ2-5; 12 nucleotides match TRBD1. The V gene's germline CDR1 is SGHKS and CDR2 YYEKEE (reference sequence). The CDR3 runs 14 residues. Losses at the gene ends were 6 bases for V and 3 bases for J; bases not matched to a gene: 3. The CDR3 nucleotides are TGTGCCAGCATAGGGACAGGGGGCAAAGAGACCCAGTACTTC. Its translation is CASIGTGGKETQYF.

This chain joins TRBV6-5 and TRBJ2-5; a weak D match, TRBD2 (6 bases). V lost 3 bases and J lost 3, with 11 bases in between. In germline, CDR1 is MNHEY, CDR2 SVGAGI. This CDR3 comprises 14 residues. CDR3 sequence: CASSYHGREETQYF. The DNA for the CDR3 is TGTGCCAGCAGTTATCACGGGAGAGAAGAGACCCAGTACTTC.

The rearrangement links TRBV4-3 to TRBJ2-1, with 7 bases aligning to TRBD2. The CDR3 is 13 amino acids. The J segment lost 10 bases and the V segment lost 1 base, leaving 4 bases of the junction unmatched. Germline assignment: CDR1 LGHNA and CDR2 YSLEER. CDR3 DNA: TGCGCCAGCAGCCAAGCACGGGGAGGGGAGCAGTTCTTC. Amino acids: CASSQARGGEQFF.

The CDR3 nucleotides are TGTGCCAGCATCAGTCCTAGCGCGATATACGAGCAGTACTTC. This codes for CASISPSAIYEQYF. The chain couples TRBV2 to TRBJ2-7, with D possibly TRBD2 on 6 matching bases. In germline, CDR1 is SNHLY, CDR2 FYNNEI. The CDR3 is 14 amino acids. V lost 7 bases to trimming and J lost 4 bases, with 17 bases between them.

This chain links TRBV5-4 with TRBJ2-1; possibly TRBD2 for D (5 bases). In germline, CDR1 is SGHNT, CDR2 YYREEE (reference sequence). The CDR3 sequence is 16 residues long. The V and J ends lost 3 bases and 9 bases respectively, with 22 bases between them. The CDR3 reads CASSSKVRDSGPEQFF. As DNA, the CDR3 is TGTGCCAGCAGCTCCAAGGTGAGGGATTCCGGGCCTGAGCAGTTCTTC.

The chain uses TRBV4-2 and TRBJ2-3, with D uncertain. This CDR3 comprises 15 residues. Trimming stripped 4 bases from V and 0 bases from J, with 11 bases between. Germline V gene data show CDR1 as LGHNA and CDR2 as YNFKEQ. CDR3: CASSPYPFSTDTQYF. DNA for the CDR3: TGTGCCAGCAGCCCCTATCCCTTCAGCACAGATACGCAGTATTTT.

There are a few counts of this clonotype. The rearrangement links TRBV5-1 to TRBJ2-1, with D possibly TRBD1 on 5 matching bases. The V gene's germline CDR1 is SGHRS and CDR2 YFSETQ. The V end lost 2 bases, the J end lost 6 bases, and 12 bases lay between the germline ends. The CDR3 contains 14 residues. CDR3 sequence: CASSLGAGSNEQFF. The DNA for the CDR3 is TGCGCCAGCAGCTTAGGGGCAGGGTCCAATGAGCAGTTCTTC. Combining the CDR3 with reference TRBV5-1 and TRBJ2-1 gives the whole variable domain KAGVTQTPRYLIKTRGQQVTLSCSPISGHRSVSWYQQTPGQGLQFLFEYFSETQRNKGNFPGRFSGRQFSNSRSEMNVSTLELGDSALYLCASSLGAGSNEQFFGPGTRLTVL.

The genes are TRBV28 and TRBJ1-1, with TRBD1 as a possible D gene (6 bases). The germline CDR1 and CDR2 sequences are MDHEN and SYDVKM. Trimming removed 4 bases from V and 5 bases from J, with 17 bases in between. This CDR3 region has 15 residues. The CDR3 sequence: CASSYPQGLWTEAFF. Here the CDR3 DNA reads TGTGCCAGCAGTTACCCACAGGGTTTGTGGACTGAAGCTTTCTTT.

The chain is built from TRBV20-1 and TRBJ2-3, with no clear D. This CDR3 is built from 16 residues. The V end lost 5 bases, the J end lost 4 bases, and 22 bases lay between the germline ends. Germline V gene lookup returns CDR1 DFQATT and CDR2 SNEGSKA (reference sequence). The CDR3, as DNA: TGCAGTGCTGTTCGGACGGAGTTCTATCGCGCAGATACGCAGTATTTT. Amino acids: CSAVRTEFYRADTQYF.

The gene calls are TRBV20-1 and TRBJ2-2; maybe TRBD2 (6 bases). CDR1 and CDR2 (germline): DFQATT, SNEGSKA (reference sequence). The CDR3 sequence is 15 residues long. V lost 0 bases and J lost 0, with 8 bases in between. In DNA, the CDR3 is TGCAGTGCTAGAGAGGGGGGATCGAACACCGGGGAGCTGTTTTTT. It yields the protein CSAREGGSNTGELFF.

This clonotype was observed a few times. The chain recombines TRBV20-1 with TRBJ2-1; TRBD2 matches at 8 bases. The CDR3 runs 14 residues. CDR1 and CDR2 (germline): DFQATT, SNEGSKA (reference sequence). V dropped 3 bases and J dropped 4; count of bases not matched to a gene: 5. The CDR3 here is CSASELAVYNEQFF. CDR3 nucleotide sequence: TGCAGTGCTAGTGAACTAGCGGTATACAATGAGCAGTTCTTC.

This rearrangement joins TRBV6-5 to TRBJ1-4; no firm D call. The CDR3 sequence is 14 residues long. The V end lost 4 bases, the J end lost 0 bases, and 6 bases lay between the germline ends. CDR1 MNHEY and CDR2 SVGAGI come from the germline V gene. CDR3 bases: TGTGCCAGCAGTTGGGGTGCAACTAATGAAAAACTGTTTTTT. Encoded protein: CASSWGATNEKLFF.

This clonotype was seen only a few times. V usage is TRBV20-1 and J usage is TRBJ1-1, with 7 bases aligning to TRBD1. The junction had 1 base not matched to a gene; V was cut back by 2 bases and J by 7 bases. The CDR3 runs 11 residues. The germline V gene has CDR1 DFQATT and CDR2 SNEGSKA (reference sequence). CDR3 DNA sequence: TGCAGTGCTAGACGACAGGGTGAAGCTTTCTTT. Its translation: CSARRQGEAFF.

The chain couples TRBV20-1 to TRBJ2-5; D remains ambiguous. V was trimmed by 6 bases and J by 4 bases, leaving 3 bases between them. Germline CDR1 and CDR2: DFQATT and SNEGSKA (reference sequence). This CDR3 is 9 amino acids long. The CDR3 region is CSAPETQYF. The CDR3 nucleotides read TGCAGTGCACCAGAGACCCAGTACTTC.

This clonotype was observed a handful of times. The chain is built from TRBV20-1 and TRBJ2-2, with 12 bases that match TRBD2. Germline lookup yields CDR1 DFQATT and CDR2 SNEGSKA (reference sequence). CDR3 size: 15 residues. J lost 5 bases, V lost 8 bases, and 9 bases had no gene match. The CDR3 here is CSLRGLAGRTGELFF. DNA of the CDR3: TGCAGTCTTCGCGGACTAGCGGGAAGAACCGGGGAGCTGTTTTTT.

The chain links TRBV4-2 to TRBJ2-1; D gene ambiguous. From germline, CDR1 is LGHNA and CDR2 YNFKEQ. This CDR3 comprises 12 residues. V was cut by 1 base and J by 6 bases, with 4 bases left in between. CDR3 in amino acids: CASSQGRNEQFF. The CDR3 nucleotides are TGTGCCAGCAGCCAAGGACGCAATGAGCAGTTCTTC.